This passage covers 11 T cell receptor beta chains from one sample sequenced in a study of blood T cell repertoires in COVID-19. TCRdb's copy holds only in-frame clones and misses some; the assay was immunoSEQ multiplex PCR. The sample includes 55,000 or so clones, about 86% seen only once; the top ten take approximately 6%. Sequencing was carried out using peripheral blood. The receptors originated from an older woman with COVID-19, enrolled during active disease.

As to this clone: The same CDR3 also results from other DNA sequences found in this sample. J is TRBJ1-6 and V is TRBV27; TRBD1 might be the D (6 bases). The CDR3 totals 13 residues. Trimming cost V 3 bases and J 7 bases, with 7 bases left between them. Germline loops: CDR1 MNHEY, CDR2 SMNVEV (reference sequence). CDR3 nucleotides: TGTGCCAGCAGTTTTAGGGGGAATTCACCCCTCCACTTT. Residues: CASSFRGNSPLHF.

The V call is TRBV7-2, the J call TRBJ2-5; 8 nucleotides line up with TRBD1. Losses at the gene ends were 1 base for V and 4 bases for J; bases not matched to a gene: 5. CDR3 length equals 15 residues. Germline V lookup: CDR1 SGHTA, CDR2 FQGNSA. CDR3: CASSLEPQGAETQYF. CDR3 nucleotide sequence: TGTGCCAGCAGCTTAGAACCGCAGGGGGCAGAGACCCAGTACTTC.

This chain links TRBV30 with TRBJ2-7; 8 bases fit TRBD1. The germline V gene has CDR1 GTSNPN and CDR2 SVGIG (reference sequence). The V segment lost 0 bases and the J segment 3 bases; nucleotides outside the gene matches: 4. The CDR3 totals 14 residues. In DNA form, the CDR3 reads TGTGCCTGGAGTGTACTAGGACAGGGCTACGAGCAGTACTTC. It is translated as CAWSVLGQGYEQYF.

This clone was recorded a few times. V and J are TRBV13 and TRBJ2-1; TRBD1 might be the D (5 bases). The CDR3 has 15 amino acids. V gave up 5 bases and J gave up 0 bases, with 11 bases separating them. Germline CDR1 PRHDT, CDR2 FYEKMQ (reference sequence). In DNA form, the CDR3 reads TGTGCCAGCAGCCCCGACAGAAGCTCCTACAATGAGCAGTTCTTC. Its translation: CASSPDRSSYNEQFF. The full variable domain, completed using reference TRBV13 and TRBJ2-1, is AAGVIQSPRHLIKEKRETATLKCYPIPRHDTVYWYQQGPGQDPQFLISFYEKMQSDKGSIPDRFSAQQFSDYHSELNMSSLELGDSALYFCASSPDRSSYNEQFFGPGTRLTVL.

This sequence joins TRBV5-4 and TRBJ1-6, with TRBD1 as a possible D gene (5 bases). The CDR3 length is 16 residues. The germline gives CDR1 SGHNT, CDR2 YYREEE (reference sequence). Trimming shortened V by 4 bases and J by 7 bases, and 18 bases separated the two germline ends. This chain's CDR3 is CASSQVGGKRNSPLHF. The CDR3 coding sequence is TGTGCCAGCAGCCAGGTGGGGGGAAAAAGAAATTCACCCCTCCACTTT. Full variable domain (missing parts from reference TRBV5-4 and TRBJ1-6): ETGVTQSPTHLIKTRGQQVTLRCSSQSGHNTVSWYQQALGQGPQFIFQYYREEENGRGNFPPRFSGLQFPNYSSELNVNALELDDSALYLCASSQVGGKRNSPLHFGNGTRLTVT.

The chain combines TRBV6-5 with TRBJ2-7, with 10 bases matching TRBD2. J lost 4 bases, V lost 2 bases, and 2 bases had no gene match. Germline lookup yields CDR1 MNHEY and CDR2 SVGAGI. The CDR3 sequence is 14 residues long. The CDR3 is CASSYQGLAYEQYF. CDR3 DNA: TGTGCCAGCAGTTACCAGGGACTAGCGTACGAGCAGTACTTC.

The rearrangement uses TRBV3-1 (or the pseudogene TRBV3-2) and TRBJ2-1, with 8 bases fitting TRBD2. CDR1 and CDR2 (germline): LGHDT, YNNKEL (reference sequence). This CDR3 is built from 16 residues. Unmatched junction bases numbered 5, after V lost 0 bases and J lost 4 bases. The CDR3 coding sequence is TGTGCCAGCAGCCAAGACGTAGCGGGATGGTACAATGAGCAGTTCTTC. Translated: CASSQDVAGWYNEQFF.

The V and J genes are TRBV6-2 or TRBV6-3 and TRBJ2-5, with a tentative D call TRBD1 (5 bases). The germline V gene has CDR1 MNHEY and CDR2 SVGEGT. The CDR3 has 17 amino acids. V was cut by 0 bases and J by 3 bases, with 17 bases left in between. CDR3 bases: TGTGCCAGCAGTTACTCTCTAGGTACCACCAGGGAAGAGACCCAGTACTTC. Protein: CASSYSLGTTREETQYF.

This clone has a handful of counts. The sample holds other DNA sequences that translate to the same CDR3. The gene calls are TRBV5-6 and TRBJ2-7; D is possibly TRBD2 (5 bases). Germline V gene lookup returns CDR1 SGHDT and CDR2 YYEEEE. V lost 1 base, J lost 2 bases, and 7 bases lay in between. The CDR3 is 13 amino acids. The CDR3 spells CASSLLGTYEQYF. The CDR3 nucleotides read TGTGCCAGCAGCTTGCTCGGGACCTACGAGCAGTACTTC.

This clone was observed a single time. The V call is TRBV11-2, the J call TRBJ2-4, with 8 positions matching TRBD1. CDR3 length equals 15 residues. V dropped 5 bases and J dropped 4; count of bases not matched to a gene: 7. The germline V gene has CDR1 SGHAT and CDR2 FQNNGV. Here the CDR3 reads CASSPIGQGKNIQYF. In DNA, the CDR3 is TGTGCCAGCAGCCCCATTGGACAGGGTAAAAACATTCAGTACTTC.

V is TRBV2 and J is TRBJ2-1; 8 bases are shared with TRBD1. Per the germline V gene, CDR1 is SNHLY and CDR2 is FYNNEI. V lost 6 bases, J lost 9 bases, and 7 bases stayed unmatched. The CDR3 covers 13 residues. The chain's CDR3 is CASRRDRRGEQFF. CDR3 DNA: TGTGCCAGCAGGCGGGACAGGCGAGGTGAGCAGTTCTTC.